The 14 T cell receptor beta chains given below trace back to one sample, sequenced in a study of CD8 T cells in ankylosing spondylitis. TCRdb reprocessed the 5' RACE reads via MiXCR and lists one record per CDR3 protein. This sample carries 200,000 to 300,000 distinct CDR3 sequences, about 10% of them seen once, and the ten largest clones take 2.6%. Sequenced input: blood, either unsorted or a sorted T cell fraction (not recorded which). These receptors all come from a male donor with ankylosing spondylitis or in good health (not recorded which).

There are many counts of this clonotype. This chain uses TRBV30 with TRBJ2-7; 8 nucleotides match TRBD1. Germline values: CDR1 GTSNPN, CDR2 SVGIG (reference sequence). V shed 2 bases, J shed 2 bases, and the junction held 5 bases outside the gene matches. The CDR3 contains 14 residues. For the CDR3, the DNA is TGTGCCTGGAGTAGCGGACAGGGTCCCTACGAGCAGTACTTC. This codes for CAWSSGQGPYEQYF.

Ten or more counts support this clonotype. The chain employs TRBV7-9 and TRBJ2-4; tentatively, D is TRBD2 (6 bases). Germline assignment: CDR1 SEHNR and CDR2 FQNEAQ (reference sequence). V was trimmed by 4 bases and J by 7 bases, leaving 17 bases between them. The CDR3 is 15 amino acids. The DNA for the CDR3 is TGTGCCAGCAGCTCCTCCACGGGGGACGGGAACATTCAGTACTTC. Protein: CASSSSTGDGNIQYF.

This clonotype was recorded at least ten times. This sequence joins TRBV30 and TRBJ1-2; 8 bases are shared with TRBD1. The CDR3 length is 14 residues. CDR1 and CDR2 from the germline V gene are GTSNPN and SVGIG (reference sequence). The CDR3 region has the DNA TGTGCTCTTCAATTGGACAGGGTAGGCTATGGCTACACCTTC. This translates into CALQLDRVGYGYTF.

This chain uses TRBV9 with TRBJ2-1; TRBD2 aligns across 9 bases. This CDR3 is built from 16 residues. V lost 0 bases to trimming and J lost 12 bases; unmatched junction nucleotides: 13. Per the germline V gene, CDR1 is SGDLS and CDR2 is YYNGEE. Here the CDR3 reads CASSVGGLAGIGWQFF. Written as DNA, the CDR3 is TGTGCCAGCAGCGTAGGGGGACTAGCAGGCATAGGATGGCAGTTCTTC.

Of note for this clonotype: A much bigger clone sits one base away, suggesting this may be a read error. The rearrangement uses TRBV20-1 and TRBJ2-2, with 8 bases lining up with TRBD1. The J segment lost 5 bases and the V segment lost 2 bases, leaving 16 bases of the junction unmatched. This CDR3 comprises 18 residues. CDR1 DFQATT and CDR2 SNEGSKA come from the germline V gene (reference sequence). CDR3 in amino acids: CSARSLDRDFWKTGELFF. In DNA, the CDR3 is TGCAGTGCTAGATCTTTGGACAGGGACTTTTGGAAGACCGGGGAGCTGTTTTTT.

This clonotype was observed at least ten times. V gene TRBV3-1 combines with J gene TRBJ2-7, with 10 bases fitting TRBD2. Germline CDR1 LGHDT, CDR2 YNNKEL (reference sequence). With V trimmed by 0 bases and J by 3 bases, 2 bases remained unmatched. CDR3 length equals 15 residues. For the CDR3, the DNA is TGTGCCAGCAGCCAAGATTCTAGCGGGAGCTACGAGCAGTACTTC. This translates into CASSQDSSGSYEQYF.

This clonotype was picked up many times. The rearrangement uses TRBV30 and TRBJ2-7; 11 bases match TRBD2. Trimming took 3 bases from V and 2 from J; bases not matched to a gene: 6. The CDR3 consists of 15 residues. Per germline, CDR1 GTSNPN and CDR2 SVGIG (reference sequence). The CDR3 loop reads CAWRRGLAAAYEQYF. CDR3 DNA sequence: TGTGCCTGGAGGAGGGGACTAGCGGCGGCCTACGAGCAGTACTTC. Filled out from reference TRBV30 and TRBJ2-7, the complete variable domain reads SQTIHQWPATLVQPVGSPLSLECTVEGTSNPNLYWYRQAAGRGLQLLFYSVGIGQISSEVPQNLSASRPQDRQFILSSKKLLLSDSGFYLCAWRRGLAAAYEQYFGPGTRLTVT.

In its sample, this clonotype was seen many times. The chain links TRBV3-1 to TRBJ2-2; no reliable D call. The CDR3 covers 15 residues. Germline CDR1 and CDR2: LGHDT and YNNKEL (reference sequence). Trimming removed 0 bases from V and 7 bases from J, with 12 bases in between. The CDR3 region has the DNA TGTGCCAGCAGCCAAGAATTGATAGCAGGCGGGGAGCTGTTTTTT. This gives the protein CASSQELIAGGELFF.

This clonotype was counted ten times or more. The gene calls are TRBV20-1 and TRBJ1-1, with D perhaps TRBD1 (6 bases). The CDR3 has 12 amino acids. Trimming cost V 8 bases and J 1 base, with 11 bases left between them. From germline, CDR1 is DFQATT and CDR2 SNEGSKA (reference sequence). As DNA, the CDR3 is TGCAGTACCTGGGGGGCGAACACTGAAGCTTTCTTT. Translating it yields CSTWGANTEAFF.

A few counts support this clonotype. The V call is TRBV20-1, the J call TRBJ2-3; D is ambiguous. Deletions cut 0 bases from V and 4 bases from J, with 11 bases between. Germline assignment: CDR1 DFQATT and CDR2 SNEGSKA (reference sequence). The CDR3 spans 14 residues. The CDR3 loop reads CSARDHRGSDTQYF. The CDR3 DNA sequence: TGCAGTGCTAGAGATCACAGAGGTTCAGATACGCAGTATTTT.

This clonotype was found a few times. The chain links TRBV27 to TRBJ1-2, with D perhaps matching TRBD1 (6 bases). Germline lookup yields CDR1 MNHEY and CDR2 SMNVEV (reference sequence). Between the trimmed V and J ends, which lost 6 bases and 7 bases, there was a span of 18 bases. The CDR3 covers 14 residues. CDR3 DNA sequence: TGTGCCAGCAGATTGACAGGAGGCACCTCTGGCTACACCTTC. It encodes CASRLTGGTSGYTF.

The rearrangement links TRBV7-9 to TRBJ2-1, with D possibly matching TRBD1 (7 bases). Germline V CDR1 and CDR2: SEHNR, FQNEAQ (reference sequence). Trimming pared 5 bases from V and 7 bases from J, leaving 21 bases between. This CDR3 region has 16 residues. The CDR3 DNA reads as TGTGCCAGCAGCCCCCAGGGGGGATTGGGTCGGAATGAGCAGTTCTTC. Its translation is CASSPQGGLGRNEQFF.

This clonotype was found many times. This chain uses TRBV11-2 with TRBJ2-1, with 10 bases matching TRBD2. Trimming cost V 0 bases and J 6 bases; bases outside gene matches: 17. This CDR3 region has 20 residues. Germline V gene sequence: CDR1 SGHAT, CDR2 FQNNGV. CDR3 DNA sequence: TGTGCCAGCAGCTTAGATTATGGCCTAGCGGGAGCGTCTTTTGGCAATGAGCAGTTCTTC. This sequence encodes CASSLDYGLAGASFGNEQFF.

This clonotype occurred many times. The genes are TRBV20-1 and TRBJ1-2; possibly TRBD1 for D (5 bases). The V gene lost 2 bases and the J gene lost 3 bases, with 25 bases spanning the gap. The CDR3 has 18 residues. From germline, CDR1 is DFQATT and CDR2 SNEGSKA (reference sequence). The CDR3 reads CSARRNVGDWSKDYGYTF. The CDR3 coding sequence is TGCAGTGCTAGACGTAATGTGGGGGATTGGAGTAAGGACTATGGCTACACCTTC.